This T cell receptor (beta chain) was captured by sequencing in a study of beta chain features in type 1 diabetes. Study-wide results and limits: Equally in patients and controls, shorter templates might have been favored by PCR. No resolution was reached here on whether HLA type influences TCRB rearrangement. Across all four CD4+ subsets, people with type 1 diabetes showed modestly shorter TCRB CDR3s.

A sort by CD45RO/CCR7/CD25/CD127/CD95/CD27 yielded CD4+ naive, central memory, regulatory and stem cell-like memory cells. This clone appeared a few times. What it binds is unknown. Isolated RNA was reverse transcribed in full, so expressed TCRB transcripts were sequenced. Only in-frame clones appear in the TCRdb table, and some are missing; sequencing was by immunoSEQ multiplex PCR. The table lists hundreds of thousands of clones, more than 13% of them singletons. The CDR3 runs to 15 residues. Germline lookup yields CDR1 SGHTA and CDR2 FQGNSA. The V end was cut by 5 bases, the J end by 4 bases, with 15 bases between.

The sample comprised naive CD4+ T cells from blood. This sequence originates from a man between 18 and 35 years old with type 1 diabetes. The chain has TRBV7-2 and TRBJ2-1; TRBD2 might be the D (5 bases). In DNA, the CDR3 is TGTGCCAGCAGCGAGGGAAACCTGGGGTACAATGAGCAGTTCTTC. Translated, it gives CASSEGNLGYNEQFF.